The 21 T cell receptor beta chains below all came from one sample that was sequenced in a study of blood T cell repertoires in COVID-19. Only in-frame clones appear in the TCRdb table, and some are missing; sequencing was by immunoSEQ multiplex PCR. Of roughly 150,000 clones in the sample, over 80% were seen once. Input material: PBMCs or T cells enriched from blood (not recorded which). The source of these receptors is a man between 70 and 80 years old who had been exposed to COVID-19.

The V gene is TRBV7-6, the J gene TRBJ1-2, with a weak D call TRBD1 (5 bases). CDR3 length equals 13 residues. Germline assignment: CDR1 SGHVS and CDR2 FNYEAQ. Trimming shortened V by 1 base and J by 8 bases, and 11 bases separated the two germline ends. CDR3 nucleotide sequence: TGTGCCAGCAGCTTAGAAACAGGTTGGGGCTACACCTTC. Translated, it gives CASSLETGWGYTF.

The CDR3: CSVAIGAYNEQFF. CDR3 sequence (DNA): TGCAGCGTTGCAATAGGGGCATACAATGAGCAGTTCTTC. The J gene is TRBJ2-1, the V gene TRBV29-1, with TRBD1 as a possible D gene (5 bases). V was shortened by 4 bases and J by 4 bases, with 11 bases between the two germline ends. The CDR3 consists of 13 residues. CDR1 and CDR2 (germline): SQVTM, ANQGSEA.

The chain joins TRBV7-9 to TRBJ1-4, with D maybe TRBD1 (6 bases). V was clipped by 3 bases and J by 5 bases, with 13 bases between them. Germline V gene data show CDR1 as SEHNR and CDR2 as FQNEAQ (reference sequence). The CDR3 length is 15 residues. CDR3 DNA: TGTGCCAGCAGCTTCGACAGGCTCGGAAATGAAAAACTGTTTTTT. Amino acid sequence: CASSFDRLGNEKLFF.

V and J are TRBV14 and TRBJ2-5; D possibly corresponds to TRBD1 (6 bases). The ends were cut back, 3 bases at V and 12 bases at J, with 20 bases in the middle. Germline V gives CDR1 SGHDN, CDR2 FVKESK. The CDR3 sequence is 14 residues long. The CDR3 bases are TGTGCCAGCAGCCATTCCTCCGAGGGTTCAGGGGAGTACTTC. Translation gives CASSHSSEGSGEYF.

The V and J genes are TRBV11-2 and TRBJ2-1, with TRBD2 identical over 9 bases. Trimming removed 0 bases from V and 13 bases from J; junction bases left unmatched: 10. The CDR3 contains 15 residues. Germline V gene lookup returns CDR1 SGHAT and CDR2 FQNNGV. The CDR3 reads CASSLEELAGPYQFF. The CDR3, as DNA: TGTGCCAGCAGCTTAGAGGAACTAGCGGGCCCTTACCAGTTCTTC.

The chain joins TRBV6-5 to TRBJ1-2; possibly TRBD1 for D (5 bases). Trimming took off 5 bases at V and 6 bases at J, with 16 bases between the two ends. The CDR3 runs 14 residues. Germline V gene lookup returns CDR1 MNHEY and CDR2 SVGAGI. The CDR3 spells CASSPGGRTNGYTF. The CDR3 DNA reads TGTGCCAGCAGTCCCGGGGGACGGACCAATGGCTACACCTTC.

J is TRBJ2-1 and V is TRBV11-2; 9 bases fit TRBD2. The CDR3 is 15 residues long. The V gene end was trimmed by 6 bases and the J gene end by 10 bases; junction bases not matched to a gene: 13. Germline lookup yields CDR1 SGHAT and CDR2 FQNNGV. The CDR3 nucleotides are TGTGCCAGCAGACTAATAGCGGGAGCGACTGAGGAGCAGTTCTTC. Amino acid sequence: CASRLIAGATEEQFF.

This clone has a single count. The chain joins TRBV7-2 to TRBJ2-1; 11 positions match TRBD2. The CDR3 totals 16 residues. The germline V gene encodes CDR1 SGHTA and CDR2 FQGNSA. The junction had 13 bases not matched to a gene; V was cut back by 5 bases and J by 10 bases. The CDR3 nucleotides read TGTGCCAGCAGCAAGACTAGCGGGGAAAGGGTAGGGGAGCAGTTCTTC. It codes for CASSKTSGERVGEQFF.

In its sample, this clone was seen a few times. The V gene is TRBV7-2, the J gene TRBJ2-5; D remains unclear. V was cut by 5 bases and J by 7 bases, with 8 bases left in between. Per germline, CDR1 SGHTA and CDR2 FQGNSA. The CDR3 runs to 11 residues. The CDR3 reads CASSGRGTQYF. Here the CDR3 DNA reads TGTGCCAGCAGCGGCCGTGGGACCCAGTACTTC.

The CDR3 sequence is CASGPATNEKLFF. The CDR3 nucleotides are TGCGCCAGCGGCCCTGCAACTAATGAAAAACTGTTTTTT. This chain joins TRBV5-1 and TRBJ1-4; D remains unclear. Germline-derived CDR1 and CDR2 are SGHRS and YFSETQ. Between the trimmed V and J ends, which lost 7 bases and 0 bases, there was a span of 7 bases. CDR3 size: 13 residues.

The J gene is TRBJ1-2, the V gene TRBV3-1 (or the pseudogene TRBV3-2); D is undetermined. With 2 bases removed from V and 3 bases from J, the gap between germline ends came to 4 bases. This CDR3 is built from 12 residues. Germline V gives CDR1 LGHDT, CDR2 YNNKEL (reference sequence). The CDR3 sequence is CASSQSDYGYTF. The CDR3, as DNA: TGTGCCAGCAGCCAAAGCGACTATGGCTACACCTTC.

This sequence joins TRBV30 and TRBJ1-2, with D uncertain. This CDR3 is built from 12 residues. In germline, CDR1 is GTSNPN, CDR2 SVGIG (reference sequence). V lost 3 bases and J 5 bases, leaving 10 bases between the germline ends. The CDR3 DNA follows: TGTGCCTGGAGATCGGGTGGATATGGCTACACCTTC. It is translated as CAWRSGGYGYTF.

This chain connects TRBV29-1 to TRBJ1-1, with TRBD1 matching 7 bases. This CDR3 is built from 12 residues. Germline assignment: CDR1 SQVTM and CDR2 ANQGSEA. Unmatched junction bases numbered 4, after V lost 4 bases and J lost 5 bases. The CDR3 DNA reads as TGCAGCGTTGTAAGGGGGCGGACTGAAGCTTTCTTT. Translation gives CSVVRGRTEAFF.

The chain links TRBV28 to TRBJ1-2; 10 bases map to TRBD1. CDR3 size: 15 residues. The V and J ends lost 2 bases and 6 bases, in that order; junction bases with no gene match: 6. Germline V gene data show CDR1 as MDHEN and CDR2 as SYDVKM. CDR3 nucleotide sequence: TGTGCCAGCAGTTTACCCCGGACAGGGGGGGATGGCTACACCTTC. This translates into CASSLPRTGGDGYTF.

This clone was recorded a few times. The gene calls are TRBV18 and TRBJ2-1; possible D gene TRBD1, 6 bases. The CDR3 loop spans 15 amino acids. Germline CDR1 reads KGHSH; CDR2 reads LQKENI. V was clipped by 3 bases and J by 4 bases, with 13 bases between them. The CDR3 is CASSPGTTDYNEQFF. CDR3 in DNA: TGTGCCAGCTCACCCGGGACAACTGATTACAATGAGCAGTTCTTC.

The chain uses TRBV28 and TRBJ1-5; 9 nucleotides match TRBD1. Per germline, CDR1 MDHEN and CDR2 SYDVKM. The CDR3 spans 17 residues. Trimming cost V 6 bases and J 6 bases; bases outside gene matches: 15. The CDR3 loop reads CASSQDPPGQGFQPQHF. CDR3 DNA sequence: TGTGCCAGCAGCCAGGATCCACCGGGACAGGGTTTTCAGCCCCAGCATTTT. The full variable domain, with the rest looked up from reference TRBV28 and TRBJ1-5, is DVKVTQSSRYLVKRTGEKVFLECVQDMDHENMFWYRQDPGLGLRLIYFSYDVKMKEKGDIPEGYSVSREKKERFSLILESASTNQTSMYLCASSQDPPGQGFQPQHFGDGTRLSIL.

This clone appeared once. V usage is TRBV28 and J usage is TRBJ1-2; possibly TRBD1 for D (5 bases). Trimming stripped 4 bases from V and 2 bases from J, with 14 bases between. The CDR3 consists of 15 residues. The germline V gene has CDR1 MDHEN and CDR2 SYDVKM. The DNA for the CDR3 is TGTGCCAGCAGTTCCGGATTGGGGGGAAACTATGGCTACACCTTC. It specifies CASSSGLGGNYGYTF.

This clone came up many times. Germline and junction disagree at one end, which may indicate a read error. This CDR3 is CASSLTRDRVNF. DNA of the CDR3: TGTGCCAGCAGTTTGACCCGGGACAGGGTGAACTTC. The chain recombines TRBV2 with TRBJ2-7, with 9 bases identical to TRBD1. The CDR3 extends over 12 amino acids. CDR1 is SNHLY, CDR2 FYNNEI, per germline.

CDR3 in amino acids: CASQGGREQYF. As DNA, the CDR3 is TGTGCCAGCCAGGGAGGCCGGGAGCAGTACTTC. The chain couples TRBV2 to TRBJ2-7, with D possibly TRBD2 on 6 matching bases. The CDR3 is 11 residues long. Germline CDR1 SNHLY, CDR2 FYNNEI. V lost 8 bases, J lost 7 bases, and 12 bases lay in between.

The V and J genes are TRBV2 and TRBJ1-1, with TRBD1 identical over 7 bases. V was clipped by 7 bases and J by 1 base; unmatched bases: 15. The CDR3 sequence is 17 residues long. Germline loops: CDR1 SNHLY, CDR2 FYNNEI. This CDR3 is CASILPGGYRGNTEAFF. Written as DNA, the CDR3 is TGTGCCAGCATTCTCCCCGGGGGTTACAGGGGGAACACTGAAGCTTTCTTT.

The gene calls are TRBV6-6 and TRBJ1-2, with TRBD1 matching 7 bases. CDR1 is MNHNY, CDR2 SVGAGI, per germline (reference sequence). The CDR3 is 16 residues long. V was pared by 6 bases and J by 3 bases, with 13 bases of the junction left unmatched. The CDR3 nucleotides read TGTGCCAGCAGCCCCGGATCCGACAGGGAGGACTATGGCTACACCTTC. As protein: CASSPGSDREDYGYTF.